This record concerns one T cell receptor beta chain sequence. Here immunoSEQ multiplex PCR was the method, and the copy in TCRdb shows in-frame clones only, minus some. The table shows 50,000 or so clones, with approximately 80% occurring only once. The V and J ends lost 8 bases and 1 base respectively, with 19 bases between them. Per germline, CDR1 SGHRS and CDR2 YFSETQ. CDR3 length equals 15 residues. The data are from a study of blood T cell repertoires in COVID-19. Sequencing was done on a sample of peripheral blood. The receptor's source is a man between 65 and 85 years old with acute or convalescent COVID-19. The V call is TRBV5-1, the J call TRBJ2-7; possible D gene TRBD2, 6 bases. Written as DNA, the CDR3 is TGCGCCAGTAAACCCCTGGCGGGACCTTCCTACGAGCAGTACTTC. Its translation is CASKPLAGPSYEQYF.